The 29 T cell receptor beta chains given below trace back to one sample, sequenced in a study of response to subunit inactivated influenza vaccine. Using its own MiXCR run on the RT-PCR reads, TCRdb lists one record per CDR3 protein. Of about 520,000 distinct CDR3 sequences listed, around 7.9% were seen once; the top ten hold over 10%. Sequenced here: PBMCs from blood, sampled about 23 months after vaccination. The receptors shown here come from a man aged 50-75 years who received an inactivated influenza vaccine.

Many counts were recorded for this clonotype. The chain combines TRBV5-1 with TRBJ1-1, with TRBD1 identical over 7 bases. J was trimmed by 1 base and V by 1 base; bases with no gene match: 1. This CDR3 comprises 14 residues. Germline-derived CDR1 and CDR2 are SGHRS and YFSETQ. CDR3 in amino acids: CASSLTGANTEAFF. Here the CDR3 DNA reads TGCGCCAGCAGCTTGACAGGGGCGAACACTGAAGCTTTCTTT.

In this sample, this clonotype turned up many times. The gene calls are TRBV20-1 and TRBJ2-7; 9 bases fit TRBD2. The V segment lost 2 bases and the J segment 0 bases; nucleotides outside the gene matches: 5. Germline values: CDR1 DFQATT, CDR2 SNEGSKA (reference sequence). The CDR3 is 15 residues long. The CDR3 sequence is CSARHSGGSSYEQYF. For the CDR3, the DNA is TGCAGTGCTAGACATAGCGGGGGCAGCTCCTACGAGCAGTACTTC.

The sample holds many counts of this clonotype. The chain links TRBV5-1 to TRBJ2-5; D may correspond to TRBD1 or TRBD2 (5 bases each). The CDR3 totals 14 residues. Germline V lookup: CDR1 SGHRS, CDR2 YFSETQ. The germline V and J ends were trimmed by 0 bases and 3 bases, with 9 bases remaining between them. The CDR3 loop is CASSLEGRKETQYF. The CDR3 nucleotides read TGCGCCAGCAGCTTGGAGGGACGGAAAGAGACCCAGTACTTC.

CDR3 region: CASSIRTGSDYLFF. For the CDR3, the DNA is TGTGCCAGTAGTATCCGGACAGGATCGGATTATCTGTTTTTT. The chain is built from TRBV19 and TRBJ1-4; 7 positions match TRBD1. CDR3 size: 14 residues. J was trimmed by 14 bases and V by 3 bases; bases with no gene match: 12. Germline V gives CDR1 LNHDA, CDR2 SQIVND (reference sequence).

The chain carries TRBV7-9 and TRBJ1-1; D gene uncertain. V shed 3 bases and J shed 1 base, with 9 bases lying between them. CDR1 is SEHNR, CDR2 FQNEAQ, per germline (reference sequence). This CDR3 spans 14 amino acids. The CDR3: CASSFQPGNTEAFF. The CDR3 nucleotides read TGTGCCAGCAGCTTCCAGCCCGGGAACACTGAAGCTTTCTTT.

V and J are TRBV10-3 and TRBJ1-5; 7 bases map to TRBD1. The trim removed 3 bases at V and 2 bases at J, leaving 10 bases unmatched. The V gene's germline CDR1 is ENHRY and CDR2 SYGVKD. CDR3 length equals 17 residues. The CDR3 sequence is CAISDRRQGSGNQPQHF. In DNA, the CDR3 is TGTGCCATCAGTGACCGCAGACAGGGATCTGGCAATCAGCCCCAGCATTTT.

The genes are TRBV20-1 and TRBJ1-5; 12 nucleotides align to TRBD1. Germline V lookup: CDR1 DFQATT, CDR2 SNEGSKA (reference sequence). V shed 3 bases, J shed 6 bases, and the junction held 3 bases outside the gene matches. The CDR3 has 14 amino acids. CDR3 residues: CSARGDRGLQPQHF. DNA of the CDR3: TGCAGTGCTAGGGGGGACAGGGGGCTTCAGCCCCAGCATTTT.

This clonotype was recorded many times. J is TRBJ2-1 and V is TRBV11-1, with D maybe TRBD1 (7 bases). V was pared by 5 bases and J by 4 bases, with 15 bases between. This CDR3 spans 15 amino acids. Germline V gives CDR1 SGHAT, CDR2 FQDESV (reference sequence). The CDR3 sequence is CASSPQGGWYNEQFF. The CDR3 DNA reads TGTGCCAGCAGCCCCCAGGGGGGCTGGTACAATGAGCAGTTCTTC. Filled out from reference TRBV11-1 and TRBJ2-1, the complete variable domain reads EAEVAQSPRYKITEKSQAVAFWCDPISGHATLYWYRQILGQGPELLVQFQDESVVDDSQLPKDRFSAERLKGVDSTLKIQPAELGDSAMYLCASSPQGGWYNEQFFGPGTRLTVL.

The chain recombines TRBV20-1 with TRBJ2-7; D call uncertain. CDR3 length: 15 amino acids. Germline loops: CDR1 DFQATT, CDR2 SNEGSKA (reference sequence). Between the trimmed V and J ends, which lost 0 bases and 0 bases, there was a span of 12 bases. This CDR3 reads CSARDLLEVSYEQYF. In DNA form, the CDR3 reads TGCAGTGCTAGAGATCTGCTGGAAGTCTCCTACGAGCAGTACTTC.

This clonotype has more than one count but fewer than ten. The chain joins TRBV28 to TRBJ2-7, with 11 bases fitting TRBD1. There are 14 residues in the CDR3. The V gene's germline CDR1 is MDHEN and CDR2 SYDVKM. J lost 5 bases, V lost 7 bases, and 7 bases had no gene match. This CDR3 reads CASTPGQGVHEQYF. For the CDR3, the DNA is TGTGCCAGCACCCCGGGACAGGGGGTCCACGAGCAGTACTTC.

This clonotype was counted a few times. The chain combines TRBV29-1 with TRBJ2-1; D not certain. CDR1 and CDR2 from the germline V gene are SQVTM and ANQGSEA. Trimming took 4 bases from V and 4 from J, leaving 11 bases between them. This CDR3 is built from 13 residues. The CDR3 DNA is TGCAGCGTTGTACAGCTTCAGTACAATGAGCAGTTCTTC. Translation: CSVVQLQYNEQFF.

This clonotype was detected ten times or more. The chain employs TRBV20-1 and TRBJ2-3; 13 positions agree with TRBD2. The junction had 7 bases not matched to a gene; V was cut back by 2 bases and J by 2 bases. This CDR3 spans 17 amino acids. The germline gives CDR1 DFQATT, CDR2 SNEGSKA (reference sequence). The CDR3 region is CSARTQGLAGSTDTQYF. CDR3 DNA: TGCAGTGCTAGAACACAGGGACTAGCGGGGTCCACAGATACGCAGTATTTT.

The V gene is TRBV3-1, the J gene TRBJ2-3; 10 bases align to TRBD2. This CDR3 contains 15 residues. From germline, CDR1 is LGHDT and CDR2 YNNKEL (reference sequence). J was trimmed by 2 bases and V by 5 bases; bases with no gene match: 4. The CDR3 DNA reads as TGTGCCAGCAGCACGACTAGCGGGCACACAGATACGCAGTATTTT. This codes for CASSTTSGHTDTQYF.

This chain joins TRBV2 and TRBJ2-2; D remains ambiguous. Germline V gene data show CDR1 as SNHLY and CDR2 as FYNNEI. With 3 bases removed from V and 2 bases from J, the gap between germline ends came to 13 bases. This CDR3 has 16 residues. Here the CDR3 DNA reads TGTGCCAGCAGTGATGTATGGCGGAGAAACACCGGGGAGCTGTTTTTT. Translated: CASSDVWRRNTGELFF.

This clonotype was seen more than once but under ten times. As DNA, the CDR3 is TGTGCCAGCAGCTTAGGGGAAGGGGTTCAGGGGACCCAGTACTTC. Its protein is CASSLGEGVQGTQYF. This chain links TRBV7-2 with TRBJ2-5; TRBD1 is a possible D gene (5 bases). The CDR3 consists of 15 residues. With 1 base removed from V and 7 bases from J, the gap between germline ends came to 16 bases. The germline V gene encodes CDR1 SGHTA and CDR2 FQGNSA. The full variable domain, rest sourced from reference TRBV7-2 and TRBJ2-5, is GAGVSQSPSNKVTEKGKDVELRCDPISGHTALYWYRQSLGQGLEFLIYFQGNSAPDKSGLPSDRFSAERTGGSVSTLTIQRTQQEDSAVYLCASSLGEGVQGTQYFGPGTRLLVL.

This clonotype was recorded a few times. The chain links TRBV4-1 to TRBJ2-3; TRBD1 matches 11 bases. The CDR3 extends over 15 amino acids. The J segment lost 4 bases and the V segment lost 3 bases, leaving 3 bases of the junction unmatched. Germline-derived CDR1 and CDR2 are MGHRA and YSYEKL. The CDR3 nucleotides read TGCGCCAGCAGCCAGCCGGGACAGGGGGCAGATACGCAGTATTTT. It encodes CASSQPGQGADTQYF.

The J gene is TRBJ2-7, the V gene TRBV7-8, with a tentative D call TRBD2 (6 bases). CDR1 SGHVS and CDR2 FQNEAQ come from the germline V gene. This CDR3 contains 14 residues. Deletions cut 0 bases from V and 2 bases from J, with 8 bases between. The CDR3 DNA is TGTGCCAGCAGCTTAGCTAGCGGACCCTACGAGCAGTACTTC. Its protein product is CASSLASGPYEQYF.

This clonotype has at least ten counts. V and J are TRBV10-3 and TRBJ1-2; D is ambiguous. The germline CDR1 and CDR2 sequences are ENHRY and SYGVKD. The CDR3 contains 14 residues. With 4 bases removed from V and 0 bases from J, the gap between germline ends came to 9 bases. The CDR3 is CAISVGGTNYGYTF. DNA for the CDR3: TGTGCCATCAGTGTTGGCGGTACTAACTATGGCTACACCTTC.

This clonotype was seen ten or more times. The gene calls are TRBV20-1 and TRBJ2-2; the D is unclear. The CDR3 runs to 13 residues. Per the germline V gene, CDR1 is DFQATT and CDR2 is SNEGSKA (reference sequence). The V and J ends lost 3 bases and 4 bases respectively, with 9 bases between them. CDR3 amino acids: CSARFPATGELFF. DNA for the CDR3: TGCAGTGCTAGGTTCCCAGCCACCGGGGAGCTGTTTTTT.

This clonotype was observed at least ten times. The chain is built from TRBV4-2 and TRBJ2-5; TRBD2 matches at 10 bases. Trimming at V came to 0 bases and at J to 5 bases, leaving 12 bases not matched to a gene. The CDR3 consists of 18 residues. Germline V gene sequence: CDR1 LGHNA, CDR2 YNFKEQ. CDR3 sequence: CASSQDAVGASGSETQYF. The CDR3 region has the DNA TGTGCCAGCAGCCAAGATGCGGTTGGAGCTAGCGGGAGTGAGACCCAGTACTTC.

The genes are TRBV20-1 and TRBJ1-3; D gene uncertain. V gave up 0 bases and J gave up 3 bases, with 15 bases separating them. Germline CDR1 and CDR2: DFQATT and SNEGSKA (reference sequence). The CDR3 totals 16 residues. The CDR3 bases are TGCAGTGCTAGAGATGCCCGGGAGCCTCTTGGAAACACCATATATTTT. Amino acids: CSARDAREPLGNTIYF.

The CDR3 sequence: CASIRGTTNTGELFF. CDR3 nucleotides: TGTGCCAGCATCCGCGGGACTACGAACACCGGGGAGCTGTTTTTT. This chain connects TRBV7-2 to TRBJ2-2; 7 bases agree with TRBD2. This CDR3 spans 15 amino acids. In germline, CDR1 is SGHTA, CDR2 FQGNSA. J gave up 0 bases and V 7 bases, and 5 bases lay outside the gene matches.

V is TRBV20-1 and J is TRBJ2-5, with a possible D match to TRBD2 (5 bases). V lost 7 bases and J lost 5, with 11 bases in between. The CDR3 is made up of 11 amino acids. CDR1 is DFQATT, CDR2 SNEGSKA, per germline (reference sequence). The CDR3 coding sequence is TGCAGTGGGCAGAGAGGGGAGACCCAGTACTTC. Translation gives CSGQRGETQYF.

A few counts support this clonotype. The V gene is TRBV20-1, the J gene TRBJ2-7; 9 nucleotides align to TRBD1. CDR3 length: 12 residues. Germline lookup yields CDR1 DFQATT and CDR2 SNEGSKA (reference sequence). After removal of 8 bases from V and 6 bases from J, the junction contained 8 bases not matched to a gene. The CDR3 here is CSSRDRAGEQYF. The CDR3 DNA reads TGCAGTTCAAGGGACAGGGCGGGCGAGCAGTACTTC.

This clonotype occurred a few times. V and J are TRBV4-2 and TRBJ1-1, with D perhaps TRBD1 (5 bases). The CDR3 is made up of 16 amino acids. Germline-derived CDR1 and CDR2 are LGHNA and YNFKEQ. V was cut by 0 bases and J by 4 bases, with 15 bases left in between. The CDR3 DNA sequence: TGTGCCAGCAGCCAAGATGGGGCAGGTTGGATCACTGAAGCTTTCTTT. It is translated as CASSQDGAGWITEAFF.

This clonotype has more than one count but fewer than ten. This chain connects TRBV6-5 to TRBJ2-7; 8 nucleotides agree with TRBD1. The CDR3 length is 14 residues. Trimming took 2 bases from V and 5 from J; bases not matched to a gene: 5. Per the germline V gene, CDR1 is MNHEY and CDR2 is SVGAGI. The DNA of the CDR3 is TGTGCCAGCAGTTACCGGGACAGGAAACACGAGCAGTACTTC. Translated: CASSYRDRKHEQYF.

This clonotype has ten or more counts. The rearrangement links TRBV5-1 to TRBJ2-3, with a weak D call TRBD2 (5 bases). CDR1 and CDR2 from the germline V gene are SGHRS and YFSETQ. This CDR3 region has 14 residues. Trimming removed 3 bases at V and 6 bases at J, with 14 bases between. The CDR3 sequence is CASSYVSPGDTQYF. The CDR3 nucleotides are TGCGCCAGCAGCTACGTTAGTCCGGGGGATACGCAGTATTTT.

This clonotype was seen at least ten times. This chain links TRBV7-8 with TRBJ2-7; D perhaps matches TRBD2 (6 bases). Germline assignment: CDR1 SGHVS and CDR2 FQNEAQ. V lost 5 bases and J 4 bases, leaving 18 bases between the germline ends. The CDR3 has 15 residues. This CDR3 reads CASSPSRGVLYEQYF. The DNA for the CDR3 is TGTGCCAGCAGCCCCAGTCGCGGGGTGTTGTACGAGCAGTACTTC.

The sample holds a few counts of this clonotype. The chain has TRBV27 and TRBJ2-3, with D unresolved. Trimming took off 4 bases at V and 2 bases at J, with 28 bases between the two ends. Germline V gene data show CDR1 as MNHEY and CDR2 as SMNVEV (reference sequence). The CDR3 is 20 residues long. Here the CDR3 DNA reads TGTGCCAGCAGTTCCAACGCCTTTTCAAGCAAGTTTTCCTACACAGATACGCAGTATTTT. It is translated as CASSSNAFSSKFSYTDTQYF.